These 24 T cell receptor beta chains were sequenced from one sample in a study of control samples from healthy donors and cancer patients. Sequenced by immunoSEQ multiplex PCR; TCRdb stores in-frame clones only, minus some. In the table there are 100,000 to 150,000 clones, roughly 90% of which are singletons. Sequencing was done on a sample of blood. Every receptor here comes from a man aged 18 to 30 in good health.

A few counts support this clone. The chain employs TRBV28 and TRBJ2-7, with D perhaps TRBD1 or TRBD2 (6 bases each). This CDR3 is built from 13 residues. V shed 5 bases and J shed 2 bases, with 10 bases lying between them. Looked up from germline, CDR1 is MDHEN and CDR2 is SYDVKM. CDR3 DNA sequence: TGTGCCAGCAGTGCAAGGGGGGCCTACGAGCAGTACTTC. Its translation is CASSARGAYEQYF.

This chain connects TRBV7-9 to TRBJ2-5; D gene uncertain. The CDR3 is made up of 14 amino acids. The V gene lost 1 base and the J gene lost 5 bases, with 11 bases spanning the gap. Germline CDR1 is SEHNR and CDR2 is FQNEAQ (reference sequence). CDR3 nucleotide sequence: TGTGCCAGCAGCTTAGACTGGCGCCGGGAGACCCAGTACTTC. Translating it yields CASSLDWRRETQYF.

This chain links TRBV9 with TRBJ2-1, with 10 nucleotides matching TRBD2. With 3 bases clipped from V and 6 bases from J, the junction kept 6 bases outside the gene matches. Germline V gives CDR1 SGDLS, CDR2 YYNGEE. CDR3 length: 15 residues. The CDR3 region has the DNA TGTGCCAGCAGCGAGAGCGGGGGGGCCGCCAATGAGCAGTTCTTC. Translating it yields CASSESGGAANEQFF.

The chain couples TRBV6-5 to TRBJ1-2; TRBD1 might be the D (6 bases). V was pared by 6 bases and J by 6 bases, with 11 bases between. Germline assignment: CDR1 MNHEY and CDR2 SVGAGI. The CDR3 sequence is 12 residues long. DNA of the CDR3: TGTGCCAGCAGGCCGGCAGGGGATGGCTACACCTTC. Protein sequence: CASRPAGDGYTF.

This clone was detected a few times. The chain couples TRBV24-1 to TRBJ2-2; D not resolved. CDR3 length: 15 amino acids. V gave up 0 bases and J gave up 3 bases, with 7 bases separating them. Germline CDR1 is KGHDR and CDR2 is SFDVKD. In DNA form, the CDR3 reads TGTGCCACCAGTGATTTGCAAAGAGACACCGGGGAGCTGTTTTTT. It is translated as CATSDLQRDTGELFF.

The V and J genes are TRBV5-1 and TRBJ2-6; D is ambiguous. CDR1 and CDR2 (germline): SGHRS, YFSETQ. This CDR3 is built from 14 residues. Between the trimmed V and J ends, which lost 0 bases and 4 bases, there was a span of 5 bases. In nucleotides, the CDR3 is TGCGCCAGCAGCTTGGACTCGGGGGCCAACGTCCTGACTTTC. Translated: CASSLDSGANVLTF.

The gene calls are TRBV19 and TRBJ2-1; 8 bases match TRBD2. The CDR3 is made up of 14 amino acids. Germline V gene data show CDR1 as LNHDA and CDR2 as SQIVND (reference sequence). Trimming cost V 7 bases and J 4 bases; bases outside gene matches: 6. The DNA for the CDR3 is TGTGCCAGTAACTTACGGGGGGGTTACAATGAGCAGTTCTTC. Its translation is CASNLRGGYNEQFF. Using reference TRBV19 and TRBJ2-1 for the parts outside the CDR3, the full variable domain is DGGITQSPKYLFRKEGQNVTLSCEQNLNHDAMYWYRQDPGQGLRLIYYSQIVNDFQKGDIAEGYSVSREKKESFPLTVTSAQKNPTAFYLCASNLRGGYNEQFFGPGTRLTVL.

The chain carries TRBV7-9 and TRBJ1-2, with 8 nucleotides matching TRBD1. With 8 bases clipped from V and 4 bases from J, the junction kept 3 bases outside the gene matches. The germline CDR1 and CDR2 sequences are SEHNR and FQNEAQ (reference sequence). This CDR3 is built from 12 residues. CDR3 DNA: TGTGCCAGCGGTACAGGGGGCTATGGCTACACCTTC. As protein: CASGTGGYGYTF.

This chain links TRBV9 with TRBJ2-1, with 11 bases matching TRBD1. Germline V gene sequence: CDR1 SGDLS, CDR2 YYNGEE. The CDR3 is made up of 20 amino acids. Losses at the gene ends were 0 bases for V and 0 bases for J; bases not matched to a gene: 11. CDR3 nucleotides: TGTGCCAGCAGCGTAGCCGGGACAGGGGGAGCCCTTGGCTCCTACAATGAGCAGTTCTTC. Translation: CASSVAGTGGALGSYNEQFF.

The rearrangement links TRBV30 to TRBJ2-7; D possibly matches TRBD1 or TRBD2 (6 bases each). Trimming removed 2 bases at V and 0 bases at J, with 11 bases between. CDR3 length: 14 amino acids. Germline V gene sequence: CDR1 GTSNPN, CDR2 SVGIG (reference sequence). CDR3 sequence (DNA): TGTGCCTGGAGTTGGAGGGGGTTCTCCTACGAGCAGTACTTC. This sequence encodes CAWSWRGFSYEQYF.

CDR3 region: CASSHRSRGAPTGEQYF. CDR3 bases: TGTGCCAGCAGCCACCGTTCGCGGGGGGCTCCCACAGGCGAGCAGTACTTC. This sequence joins TRBV3-1 (or the pseudogene TRBV3-2) and TRBJ2-7; 8 nucleotides agree with TRBD2. The CDR3 consists of 17 residues. Germline CDR1 LGHDT, CDR2 YNNKEL (reference sequence). Trimming cost V 3 bases and J 6 bases; bases outside gene matches: 16.

The count of this clone is one. The V gene is TRBV7-9, the J gene TRBJ2-1; D unclear. This CDR3 is 16 amino acids long. Germline assignment: CDR1 SEHNR and CDR2 FQNEAQ (reference sequence). V lost 5 bases and J lost 4, with 18 bases in between. The CDR3 here is CASSPKTVLDYNEQFF. The CDR3 DNA reads TGTGCCAGCAGCCCAAAGACCGTACTCGATTACAATGAGCAGTTCTTC. The full variable domain, rest sourced from reference TRBV7-9 and TRBJ2-1, is DTGVSQNPRHKITKRGQNVTFRCDPISEHNRLYWYRQTLGQGPEFLTYFQNEAQLEKSRLLSDRFSAERPKGSFSTLEIQRTEQGDSAMYLCASSPKTVLDYNEQFFGPGTRLTVL.

The V and J genes are TRBV9 and TRBJ1-1, with 10 bases that match TRBD1. Germline lookup yields CDR1 SGDLS and CDR2 YYNGEE. This CDR3 comprises 13 residues. The V gene end was trimmed by 3 bases and the J gene end by 4 bases; junction bases not matched to a gene: 0. DNA for the CDR3: TGTGCCAGCAGCGGGACAGGGGGCACTGAAGCTTTCTTT. Amino acids: CASSGTGGTEAFF.

As DNA, the CDR3 is TGTGCCAGCAGCCAAGGACAGGGAGGTTCAGGCAATCAGCCCCAGCATTTT. Translating it yields CASSQGQGGSGNQPQHF. This sequence joins TRBV4-2 and TRBJ1-5, with 7 bases lining up with TRBD1. The germline V gene has CDR1 LGHNA and CDR2 YNFKEQ. CDR3 size: 17 residues. Trimming at V came to 1 base and at J to 2 bases, leaving 8 bases not matched to a gene.

The chain uses TRBV7-9 and TRBJ1-1, with D uncertain. This CDR3 has 12 amino acids. V was shortened by 7 bases and J by 11 bases, with 17 bases between the two germline ends. Germline values: CDR1 SEHNR, CDR2 FQNEAQ (reference sequence). The CDR3 nucleotides are TGTGCCAGCACTTTACTGGGGTTGGAGGCTTTCTTT. Amino acid sequence: CASTLLGLEAFF.

The rearrangement links TRBV6-5 to TRBJ2-7; no firm D call. Germline CDR1 MNHEY, CDR2 SVGAGI. Trimming stripped 5 bases from V and 5 bases from J, with 16 bases between. CDR3 length: 14 amino acids. CDR3 residues: CASSPLSSSHEQYF. The CDR3 region has the DNA TGTGCCAGCAGTCCGCTCAGTTCATCGCACGAGCAGTACTTC.

The rearrangement joins TRBV5-6 to TRBJ2-7; D may be TRBD1 (5 bases). This CDR3 has 16 residues. V shed 4 bases and J shed 0 bases, with 17 bases lying between them. Germline V CDR1 and CDR2: SGHDT, YYEEEE. The CDR3 is CASSNWGLFPSYEQYF. The CDR3, as DNA: TGTGCCAGCAGCAACTGGGGCCTTTTCCCCTCCTACGAGCAGTACTTC.

The rearrangement links TRBV11-3 to TRBJ2-3; 14 bases are shared with TRBD2. The CDR3 loop spans 17 amino acids. The junction had 7 bases not matched to a gene; V was cut back by 3 bases and J by 5 bases. CDR1 is SGHNT, CDR2 YENEEA, per germline. The CDR3 sequence is CASSFGLAGGPGDTQYF. The CDR3 DNA reads TGTGCCAGCAGCTTTGGACTAGCGGGGGGACCGGGAGATACGCAGTATTTT.

The J gene is TRBJ2-7, the V gene TRBV27; perhaps TRBD1 as D (6 bases). V was shortened by 6 bases and J by 3 bases, with 18 bases between the two germline ends. This CDR3 is built from 15 residues. Germline lookup yields CDR1 MNHEY and CDR2 SMNVEV (reference sequence). CDR3 loop: CASRSGVSVSYEQYF. Written as DNA, the CDR3 is TGTGCCAGCAGGTCAGGGGTGTCCGTTAGCTACGAGCAGTACTTC.

V gene TRBV2 combines with J gene TRBJ2-2; no clear D gene. CDR1 is SNHLY, CDR2 FYNNEI, per germline. Trimming left V 0 bases short and J 4 bases short, with 6 bases between. This CDR3 has 14 amino acids. DNA for the CDR3: TGTGCCAGCAGTGAAGCGCGAGCCACCGGGGAGCTGTTTTTT. The encoded protein is CASSEARATGELFF. The full variable domain, its missing parts supplied by reference TRBV2 and TRBJ2-2, is EPEVTQTPSHQVTQMGQEVILRCVPISNHLYFYWYRQILGQKVEFLVSFYNNEISEKSEIFDDQFSVERPDGSNFTLKIRSTKLEDSAMYFCASSEARATGELFFGEGSRLTVL.

The J gene is TRBJ1-5, the V gene TRBV19; TRBD1 matches 8 bases. Per germline, CDR1 LNHDA and CDR2 SQIVND (reference sequence). The length of the CDR3 is 16 residues. Losses at the gene ends were 7 bases for V and 6 bases for J; bases not matched to a gene: 14. CDR3: CASIKETGVKGQPQHF. The CDR3 region has the DNA TGTGCCAGTATAAAAGAGACAGGGGTTAAGGGTCAGCCCCAGCATTTT.

This rearrangement joins TRBV30 to TRBJ2-7, with 10 bases that match TRBD1. The CDR3 length is 14 residues. The V gene's germline CDR1 is GTSNPN and CDR2 SVGIG (reference sequence). The V segment lost 7 bases and the J segment 3 bases; nucleotides outside the gene matches: 9. The CDR3 DNA sequence: TGTGCCTTCCTCCGCCGGGACAGGGGCTACGAGCAGTACTTC. This sequence encodes CAFLRRDRGYEQYF. Supplemented by reference TRBV30 and TRBJ2-7, the full variable domain reads SQTIHQWPATLVQPVGSPLSLECTVEGTSNPNLYWYRQAAGRGLQLLFYSVGIGQISSEVPQNLSASRPQDRQFILSSKKLLLSDSGFYLCAFLRRDRGYEQYFGPGTRLTVT.

The chain combines TRBV7-9 with TRBJ1-1; 8 nucleotides align to TRBD1. CDR3 length: 16 residues. Germline CDR1 is SEHNR and CDR2 is FQNEAQ (reference sequence). Unmatched junction bases numbered 10, after V lost 3 bases and J lost 4 bases. CDR3 sequence (DNA): TGTGCCAGCAGCTTGGGGACAGGCGTGGGAAGCACTGAAGCTTTCTTT. Translating it yields CASSLGTGVGSTEAFF.

This clone appeared once. The chain links TRBV7-2 to TRBJ1-3, with D unresolved. This CDR3 has 15 amino acids. CDR1 and CDR2 from the germline V gene are SGHTA and FQGNSA. V was pared by 1 base and J by 0 bases, with 7 bases between. CDR3 residues: CASSLGHSSGNTIYF. The CDR3 DNA follows: TGTGCCAGCAGCTTAGGCCACAGCTCTGGAAACACCATATATTTT.